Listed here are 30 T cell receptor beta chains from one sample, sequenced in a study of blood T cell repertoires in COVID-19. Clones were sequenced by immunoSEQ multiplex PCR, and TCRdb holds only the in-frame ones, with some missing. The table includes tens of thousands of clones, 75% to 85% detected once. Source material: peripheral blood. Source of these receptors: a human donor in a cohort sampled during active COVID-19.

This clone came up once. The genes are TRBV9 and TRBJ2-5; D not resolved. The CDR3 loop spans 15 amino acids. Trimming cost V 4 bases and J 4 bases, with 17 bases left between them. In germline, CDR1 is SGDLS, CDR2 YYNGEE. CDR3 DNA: TGTGCCAGCAGCCCCCAGGTTAGGATCGGAGAGACCCAGTACTTC. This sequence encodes CASSPQVRIGETQYF.

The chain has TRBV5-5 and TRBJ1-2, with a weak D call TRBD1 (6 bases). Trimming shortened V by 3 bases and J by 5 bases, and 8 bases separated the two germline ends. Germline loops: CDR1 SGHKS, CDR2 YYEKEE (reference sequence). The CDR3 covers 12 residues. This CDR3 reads CASSSTGYGYTF. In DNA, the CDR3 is TGTGCCAGCAGCTCAACAGGGTATGGCTACACCTTC.

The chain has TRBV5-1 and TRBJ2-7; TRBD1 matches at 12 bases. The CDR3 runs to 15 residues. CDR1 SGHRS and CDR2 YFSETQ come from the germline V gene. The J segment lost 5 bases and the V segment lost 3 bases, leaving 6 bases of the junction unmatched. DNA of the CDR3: TGCGCCAGCAGCTGGTCAGGGACAGGGGGCGACGAGCAGTACTTC. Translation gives CASSWSGTGGDEQYF.

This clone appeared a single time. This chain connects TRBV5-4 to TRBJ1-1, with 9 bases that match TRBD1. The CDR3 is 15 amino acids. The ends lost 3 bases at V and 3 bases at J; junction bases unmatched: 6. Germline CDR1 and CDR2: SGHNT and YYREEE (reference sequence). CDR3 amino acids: CASSSTGGSYTEAFF. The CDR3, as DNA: TGTGCCAGCAGCTCAACAGGGGGCTCGTACACTGAAGCTTTCTTT.

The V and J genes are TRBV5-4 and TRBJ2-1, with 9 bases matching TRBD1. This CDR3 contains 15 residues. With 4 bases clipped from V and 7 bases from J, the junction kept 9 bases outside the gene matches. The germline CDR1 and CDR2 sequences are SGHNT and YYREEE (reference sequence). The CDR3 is CASSLAGTGTNEQFF. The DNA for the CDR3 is TGTGCCAGCAGCCTCGCCGGGACAGGGACAAATGAGCAGTTCTTC. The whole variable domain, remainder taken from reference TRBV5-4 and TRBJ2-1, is ETGVTQSPTHLIKTRGQQVTLRCSSQSGHNTVSWYQQALGQGPQFIFQYYREEENGRGNFPPRFSGLQFPNYSSELNVNALELDDSALYLCASSLAGTGTNEQFFGPGTRLTVL.

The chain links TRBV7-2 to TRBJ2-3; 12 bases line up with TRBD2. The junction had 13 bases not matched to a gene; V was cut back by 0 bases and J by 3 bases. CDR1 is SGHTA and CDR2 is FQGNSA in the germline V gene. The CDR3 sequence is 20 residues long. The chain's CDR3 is CASSLALAGGPRSATDTQYF. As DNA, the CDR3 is TGTGCCAGCAGCTTAGCCCTAGCGGGGGGGCCTCGGTCTGCGACAGATACGCAGTATTTT.

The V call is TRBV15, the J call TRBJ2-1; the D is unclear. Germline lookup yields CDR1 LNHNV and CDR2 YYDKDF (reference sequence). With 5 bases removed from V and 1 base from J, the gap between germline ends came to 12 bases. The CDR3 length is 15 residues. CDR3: CATSPFSSSYNEQFF. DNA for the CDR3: TGTGCCACCAGCCCCTTCTCCAGTTCCTACAATGAGCAGTTCTTC.

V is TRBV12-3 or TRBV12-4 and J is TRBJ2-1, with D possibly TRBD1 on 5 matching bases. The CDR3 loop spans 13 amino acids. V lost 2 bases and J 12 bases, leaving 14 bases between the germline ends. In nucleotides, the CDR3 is TGTGCCAGCAGTTTATGGGGCTCTAGGGGGCAGTTCTTC. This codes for CASSLWGSRGQFF.

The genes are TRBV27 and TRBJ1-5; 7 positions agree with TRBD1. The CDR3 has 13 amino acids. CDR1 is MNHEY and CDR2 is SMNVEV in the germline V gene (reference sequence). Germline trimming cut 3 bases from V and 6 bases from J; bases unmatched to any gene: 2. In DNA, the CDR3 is TGTGCCAGCAGTTTGAGGGGGCCTCAGCCCCAGCATTTT. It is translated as CASSLRGPQPQHF.

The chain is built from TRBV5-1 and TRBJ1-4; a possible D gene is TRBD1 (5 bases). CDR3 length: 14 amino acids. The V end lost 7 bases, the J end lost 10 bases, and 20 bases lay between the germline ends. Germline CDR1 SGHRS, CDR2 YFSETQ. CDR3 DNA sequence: TGCGCCAGCGCAAGCGGGGCCGAGGTTGGAAAACTGTTTTTT. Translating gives CASASGAEVGKLFF. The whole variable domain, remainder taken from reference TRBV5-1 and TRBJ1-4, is KAGVTQTPRYLIKTRGQQVTLSCSPISGHRSVSWYQQTPGQGLQFLFEYFSETQRNKGNFPGRFSGRQFSNSRSEMNVSTLELGDSALYLCASASGAEVGKLFFGSGTQLSVL.

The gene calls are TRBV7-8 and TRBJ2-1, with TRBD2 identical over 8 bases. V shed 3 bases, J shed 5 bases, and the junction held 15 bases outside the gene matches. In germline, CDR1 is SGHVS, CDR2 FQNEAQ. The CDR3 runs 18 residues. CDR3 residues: CASSFGGLRIAGNNEQFF. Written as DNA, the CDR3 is TGTGCCAGCAGCTTCGGGGGGTTGAGGATAGCGGGGAACAATGAGCAGTTCTTC.

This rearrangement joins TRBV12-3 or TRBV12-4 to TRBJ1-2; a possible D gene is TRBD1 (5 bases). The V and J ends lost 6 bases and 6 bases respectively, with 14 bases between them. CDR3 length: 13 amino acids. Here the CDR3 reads CASSRHVGHGYTF. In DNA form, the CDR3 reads TGTGCCAGCAGCCGGCATGTGGGGCATGGCTACACCTTC.

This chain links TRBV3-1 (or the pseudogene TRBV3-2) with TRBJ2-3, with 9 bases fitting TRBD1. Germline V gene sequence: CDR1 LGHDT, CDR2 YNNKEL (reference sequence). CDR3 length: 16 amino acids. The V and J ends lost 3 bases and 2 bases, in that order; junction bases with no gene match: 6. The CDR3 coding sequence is TGTGCCAGCAGCCACCTGGGACAGGGAGTCACAGATACGCAGTATTTT. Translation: CASSHLGQGVTDTQYF.

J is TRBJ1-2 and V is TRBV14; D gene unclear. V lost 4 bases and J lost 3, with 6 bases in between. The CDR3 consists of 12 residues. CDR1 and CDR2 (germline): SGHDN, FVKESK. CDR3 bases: TGTGCCAGCAGCCTGGCACACTATGGCTACACCTTC. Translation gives CASSLAHYGYTF.

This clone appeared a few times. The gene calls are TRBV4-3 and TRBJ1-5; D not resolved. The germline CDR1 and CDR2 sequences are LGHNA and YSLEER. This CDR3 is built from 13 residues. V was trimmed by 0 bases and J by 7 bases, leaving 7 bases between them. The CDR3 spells CASSQEDGQPQHF. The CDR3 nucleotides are TGCGCCAGCAGCCAAGAAGACGGGCAGCCCCAGCATTTT.

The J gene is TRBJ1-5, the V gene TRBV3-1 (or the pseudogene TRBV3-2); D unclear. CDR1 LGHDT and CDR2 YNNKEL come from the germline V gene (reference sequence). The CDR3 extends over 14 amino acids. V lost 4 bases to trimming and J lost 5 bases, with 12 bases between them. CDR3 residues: CASSLSSFDQPQHF. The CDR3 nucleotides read TGTGCCAGCAGCCTTTCCTCCTTTGATCAGCCCCAGCATTTT.

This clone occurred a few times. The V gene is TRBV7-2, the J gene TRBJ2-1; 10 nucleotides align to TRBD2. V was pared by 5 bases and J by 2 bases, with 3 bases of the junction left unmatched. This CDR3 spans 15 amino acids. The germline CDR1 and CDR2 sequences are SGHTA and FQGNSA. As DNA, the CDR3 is TGTGCCAGCAGCAAAAGCGGGGGGGCCTACAATGAGCAGTTCTTC. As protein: CASSKSGGAYNEQFF.

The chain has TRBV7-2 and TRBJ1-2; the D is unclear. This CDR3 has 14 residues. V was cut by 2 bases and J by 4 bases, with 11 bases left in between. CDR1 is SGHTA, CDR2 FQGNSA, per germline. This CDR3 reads CASSLPPRSYGYTF. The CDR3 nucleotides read TGTGCCAGCAGCTTACCCCCGAGGAGCTATGGCTACACCTTC.

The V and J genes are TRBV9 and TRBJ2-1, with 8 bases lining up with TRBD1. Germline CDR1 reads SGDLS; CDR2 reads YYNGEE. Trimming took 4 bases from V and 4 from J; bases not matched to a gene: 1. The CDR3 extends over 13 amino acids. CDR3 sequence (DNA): TGTGCCAGCAGCCGGGACAGGTACAATGAGCAGTTCTTC. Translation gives CASSRDRYNEQFF.

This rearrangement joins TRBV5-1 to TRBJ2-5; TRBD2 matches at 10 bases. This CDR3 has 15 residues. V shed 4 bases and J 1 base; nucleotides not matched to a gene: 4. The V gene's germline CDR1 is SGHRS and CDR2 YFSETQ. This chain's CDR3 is CASSPGLAVQETQYF. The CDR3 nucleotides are TGCGCCAGCAGCCCCGGACTAGCGGTCCAAGAGACCCAGTACTTC.

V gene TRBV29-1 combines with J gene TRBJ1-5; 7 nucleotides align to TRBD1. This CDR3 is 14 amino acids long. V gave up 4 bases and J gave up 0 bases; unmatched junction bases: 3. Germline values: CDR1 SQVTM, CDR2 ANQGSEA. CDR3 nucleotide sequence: TGCAGCGTTGTTACAGGGGATAGCAATCAGCCCCAGCATTTT. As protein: CSVVTGDSNQPQHF.

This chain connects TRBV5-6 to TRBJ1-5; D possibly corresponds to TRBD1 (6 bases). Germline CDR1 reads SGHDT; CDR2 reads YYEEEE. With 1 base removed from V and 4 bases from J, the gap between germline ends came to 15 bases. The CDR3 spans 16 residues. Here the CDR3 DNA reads TGTGCCAGCAGCTTGAGGGTGGGGGCCGTGAATCAGCCCCAGCATTTT. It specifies CASSLRVGAVNQPQHF.

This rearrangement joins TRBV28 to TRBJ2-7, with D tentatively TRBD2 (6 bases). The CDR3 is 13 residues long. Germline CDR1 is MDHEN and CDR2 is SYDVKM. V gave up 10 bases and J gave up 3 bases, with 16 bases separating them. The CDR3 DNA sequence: TGTGCCATCTCCGGAGGGGCTTTCTACGAGCAGTACTTC. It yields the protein CAISGGAFYEQYF. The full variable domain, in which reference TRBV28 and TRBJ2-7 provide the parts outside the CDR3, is DVKVTQSSRYLVKRTGEKVFLECVQDMDHENMFWYRQDPGLGLRLIYFSYDVKMKEKGDIPEGYSVSREKKERFSLILESASTNQTSMYLCAISGGAFYEQYFGPGTRLTVT.

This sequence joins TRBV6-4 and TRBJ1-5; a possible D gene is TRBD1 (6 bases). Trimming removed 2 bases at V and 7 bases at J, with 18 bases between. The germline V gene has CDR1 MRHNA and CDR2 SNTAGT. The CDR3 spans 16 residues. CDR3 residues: CASSDPLTGFIQPQHF. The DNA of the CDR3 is TGTGCCAGCAGTGACCCACTGACAGGCTTCATCCAGCCCCAGCATTTT.

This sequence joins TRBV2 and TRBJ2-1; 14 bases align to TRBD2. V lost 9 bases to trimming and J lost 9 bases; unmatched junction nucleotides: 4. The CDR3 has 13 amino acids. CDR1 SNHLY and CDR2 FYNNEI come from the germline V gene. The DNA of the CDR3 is TGTGCCAGTGGACTAGCGGGAGGCACTGAGCAGTTCTTC. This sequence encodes CASGLAGGTEQFF.

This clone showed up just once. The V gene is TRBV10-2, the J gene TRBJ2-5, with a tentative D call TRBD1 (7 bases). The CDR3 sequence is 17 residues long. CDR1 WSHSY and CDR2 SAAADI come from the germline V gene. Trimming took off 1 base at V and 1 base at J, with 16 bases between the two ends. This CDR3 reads CASSEWPGQRAQETQYF. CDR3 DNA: TGCGCCAGCAGTGAGTGGCCGGGACAGCGGGCCCAAGAGACCCAGTACTTC.

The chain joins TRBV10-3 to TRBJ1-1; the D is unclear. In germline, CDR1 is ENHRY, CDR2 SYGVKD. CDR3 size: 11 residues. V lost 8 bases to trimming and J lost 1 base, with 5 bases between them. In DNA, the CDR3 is TGTGCCATCGGGAGGAACACTGAAGCTTTCTTT. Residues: CAIGRNTEAFF.

This CDR3 is CASRTGYTEAFF. The CDR3 nucleotides are TGTGCCAGTCGTACAGGGTACACTGAAGCTTTCTTT. This chain joins TRBV19 and TRBJ1-1; weak D call: TRBD1 (6 bases). This CDR3 comprises 12 residues. V lost 8 bases to trimming and J lost 3 bases, with 10 bases between them. CDR1 is LNHDA, CDR2 SQIVND, per germline (reference sequence).

CDR3: CASRRGRGDRGLGEQFF. The CDR3 DNA reads as TGTGCCAGTAGACGAGGCCGAGGGGACAGGGGGCTAGGTGAGCAGTTCTTC. The J gene is TRBJ2-1, the V gene TRBV19; 12 nucleotides align to TRBD1. Germline V gives CDR1 LNHDA, CDR2 SQIVND (reference sequence). This CDR3 has 17 amino acids. Losses at the gene ends were 6 bases for V and 9 bases for J; bases not matched to a gene: 15.

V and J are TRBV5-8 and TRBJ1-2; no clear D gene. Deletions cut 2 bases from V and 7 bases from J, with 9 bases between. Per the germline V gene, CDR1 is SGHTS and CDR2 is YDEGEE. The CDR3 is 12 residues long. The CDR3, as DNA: TGTGCCAGCAGCTTCGAAGACTCTGGCTACACCTTC. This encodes CASSFEDSGYTF. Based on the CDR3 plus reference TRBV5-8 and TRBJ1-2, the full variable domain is EAGVTQSPTHLIKTRGQQATLRCSPISGHTSVYWYQQALGLGLQFLLWYDEGEERNRGNFPPRFSGRQFPNYSSELNVNALELEDSALYLCASSFEDSGYTFGSGTRLTVV.